This T cell receptor beta chain appears in the sequencing data of a study of T cells in Graves' hyperthyroidism and ophthalmopathy (dated by TCRdb to the late 2010s). Study-level background: Peripheral blood samples were taken at the time of initial diagnosis, prior to any treatment. To identify TCR V-J signatures that set the groups apart, the researchers used a discovery cohort of approximately 98 patients, made up of around 40 with Graves' ophthalmopathy and about 59 with stable Graves' hyperthyroidism. An independent validation cohort of around 19 hyperthyroidism patients and about 16 patients who later progressed to ophthalmopathy tested prospective prediction of ophthalmopathy. The roughly 100 discovery patients were divided at random into training and test sets in a 7:3 ratio. The study also compared thyroid tissue and blood T-cell repertoires from a handful of Graves' hyperthyroidism patients. After sampling, hyperthyroidism patients received methimazole starting at 30 mg daily, and ophthalmopathy patients received high-dose intravenous methylprednisolone. TCR Vbeta CDR3 sequencing of approximately 140 peripheral blood samples (over 40 ophthalmopathy, some 75 hyperthyroidism and some 17 progressor patients) is reported in the paper.

Ophthalmopathy patients had moderately to severely active disease, Clinical Activity Score of at least 3, NOSPECS grade of at least 4, and duration under 3 months. Patients with uncontrolled infections, other autoimmune diseases, pregnancy or lactation were excluded. Diagnoses were established on the basis of clinical symptoms, serum thyroxine and TRAb, thyroid ultrasound, and orbital computed tomography. PBMCs were separated from around 9.1 ml of fresh peripheral blood using Ficoll-Paque density gradient centrifugation. Trizol reagent was used to extract total RNA, and RNA quality was then checked on an Agilent 2100 Bioanalyzer. This clonotype was seen more than once but under ten times. Its antigen is unknown. Per-base qualities were not stored, and no clone one base away is much larger. The CDR3 sequence holds 16 residues, the cysteine and phenylalanine included. This entry keeps only the CDR3 DNA: 48 bases, framed from base 1. The germline V end is reduced by 1 base and the J end by 0 bases; junction bases left unmatched: 0.

Overall study results and their limits: In validation, the model predicted progression to ophthalmopathy with 65% to 71% sensitivity and 72% to 85% specificity, a median of 6.5 months before onset. Most expanded thyroid clonotypes (frequency above 0.001) were also detected in blood, a finding suggesting that blood repertoires may reflect thyroid immune responses. Ophthalmopathy was separated from stable hyperthyroidism by a 13 V-J signature model, with approximately 86% sensitivity and 81% to 83% specificity obtained in cross-validation and 80%/75% obtained in testing. Sample size was not statistically predetermined, and investigators were not blinded to group allocation.

TCR beta CDR3 regions were amplified from RNA transcripts. The TCR CDR3 was subjected to a first round of RT-PCR using the HTBI primer set and the Qiagen OneStep RT-PCR kit. The libraries were constructed in a second round of multiplex PCR and then size-selected and purified. Libraries were sequenced paired-end with 100 bp reads on an Illumina HiSeq2000. The authors' pipeline ran thus. Raw data were processed with SOAPnuke, discarding reads with adapters, uncalled bases, mean Phred below 15, or no exact constant-primer or identifier match. COPE v1.2.5 was used to merge high-quality paired reads, and clonotypes were defined as unique nucleotide sequences. MiTCR v1.1 was used to align clonotypes to the IMGT TRBV, TRBD and TRBJ reference segments. Analysis was restricted to V-J combinations with a frequency above 0.0001, which covered just over 98% of repertoires. The TCS score was defined as F50 (clonal expansion) divided by E x V (chaos), with BLOSUM62-based TCRdist calculated between CDR3 peptides within each V-J. Welch's t-statistics and random forest reduced several hundred V-J features to about 12, which were used in a naive Bayes classifier (R e1071). The raw public data were reprocessed by TCRdb itself: fastp quality trimming at Q25, MiXCR clonotype calling, in-frame beta chains only. Here each entry gathers all rows of one CDR3 protein and keeps the most common genes and DNA. The V and J calls reflect TCRdb's pipeline rather than the authors' work. The sample records fewer than 700,000 distinct CDR3 sequences, about a sixth of which are singletons. The ten top clones hold approximately 18% of the sample.

The specimen sequenced was blood. The receptor was isolated from a woman between 18 and 30 years old with Graves' ophthalmopathy. The sequence is built from TRBV12-3 or TRBV12-4 and TRBJ2-6, and TRBD1 aligns with 7 junction nucleotides. The CDR3 protein is CASSLDRGSGANVLTF. The DNA sequence is given as TGTGCCAGCAGTTTAGACAGGGGCTCTGGGGCCAACGTCCTGACTTTC.